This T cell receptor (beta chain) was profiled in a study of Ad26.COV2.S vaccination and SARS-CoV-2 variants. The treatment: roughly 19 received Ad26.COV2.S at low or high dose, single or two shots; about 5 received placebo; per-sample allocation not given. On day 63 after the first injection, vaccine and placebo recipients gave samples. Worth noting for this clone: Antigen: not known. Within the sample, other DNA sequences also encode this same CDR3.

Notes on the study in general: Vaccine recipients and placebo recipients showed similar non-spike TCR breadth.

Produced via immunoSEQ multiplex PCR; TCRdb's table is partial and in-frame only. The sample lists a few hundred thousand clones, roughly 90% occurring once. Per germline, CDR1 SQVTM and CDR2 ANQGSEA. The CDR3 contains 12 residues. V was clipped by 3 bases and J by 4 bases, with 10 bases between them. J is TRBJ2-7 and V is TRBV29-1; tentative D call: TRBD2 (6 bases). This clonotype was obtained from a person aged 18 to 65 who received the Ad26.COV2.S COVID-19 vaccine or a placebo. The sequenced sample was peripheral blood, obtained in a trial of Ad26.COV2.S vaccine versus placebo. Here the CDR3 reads CSVESGGYEQYF. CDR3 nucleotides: TGCAGCGTTGAGTCCGGGGGTTACGAGCAGTACTTC.